The sequence of this TCR beta chain was determined in a study of cytomegalovirus exposure and HLA in healthy donors. Broader study findings: A few V segments could not be told apart, such as TRBV6-2 and TRBV6-3, and were left out. Most TCR sequences were seen very rarely across donors, but some public TCRs occurred in many.

As to this clone: Antigen: not known.

Use of 60 Vbeta and 13 Jbeta primers characterized the PCR. Assay: immunoSEQ multiplex PCR; the TCRdb copy retains only in-frame clones and omits some. This sample has over 150,000 clones, with 60% to 80% found just once. Germline V gene lookup returns CDR1 SGHRS and CDR2 YFSETQ. The V end was cut by 0 bases, the J end by 0 bases, with 7 bases between. The CDR3 is 15 residues long. This sequence was found in a woman aged 25 to 39 in good health and CMV-seronegative. The sequenced material came from PBMCs. The chain links TRBV5-1 to TRBJ1-3; D gene unclear. DNA of the CDR3: TGCGCCAGCAGCTTGGGTTCCCTCTCTGGAAACACCATATATTTT. Residues: CASSLGSLSGNTIYF.